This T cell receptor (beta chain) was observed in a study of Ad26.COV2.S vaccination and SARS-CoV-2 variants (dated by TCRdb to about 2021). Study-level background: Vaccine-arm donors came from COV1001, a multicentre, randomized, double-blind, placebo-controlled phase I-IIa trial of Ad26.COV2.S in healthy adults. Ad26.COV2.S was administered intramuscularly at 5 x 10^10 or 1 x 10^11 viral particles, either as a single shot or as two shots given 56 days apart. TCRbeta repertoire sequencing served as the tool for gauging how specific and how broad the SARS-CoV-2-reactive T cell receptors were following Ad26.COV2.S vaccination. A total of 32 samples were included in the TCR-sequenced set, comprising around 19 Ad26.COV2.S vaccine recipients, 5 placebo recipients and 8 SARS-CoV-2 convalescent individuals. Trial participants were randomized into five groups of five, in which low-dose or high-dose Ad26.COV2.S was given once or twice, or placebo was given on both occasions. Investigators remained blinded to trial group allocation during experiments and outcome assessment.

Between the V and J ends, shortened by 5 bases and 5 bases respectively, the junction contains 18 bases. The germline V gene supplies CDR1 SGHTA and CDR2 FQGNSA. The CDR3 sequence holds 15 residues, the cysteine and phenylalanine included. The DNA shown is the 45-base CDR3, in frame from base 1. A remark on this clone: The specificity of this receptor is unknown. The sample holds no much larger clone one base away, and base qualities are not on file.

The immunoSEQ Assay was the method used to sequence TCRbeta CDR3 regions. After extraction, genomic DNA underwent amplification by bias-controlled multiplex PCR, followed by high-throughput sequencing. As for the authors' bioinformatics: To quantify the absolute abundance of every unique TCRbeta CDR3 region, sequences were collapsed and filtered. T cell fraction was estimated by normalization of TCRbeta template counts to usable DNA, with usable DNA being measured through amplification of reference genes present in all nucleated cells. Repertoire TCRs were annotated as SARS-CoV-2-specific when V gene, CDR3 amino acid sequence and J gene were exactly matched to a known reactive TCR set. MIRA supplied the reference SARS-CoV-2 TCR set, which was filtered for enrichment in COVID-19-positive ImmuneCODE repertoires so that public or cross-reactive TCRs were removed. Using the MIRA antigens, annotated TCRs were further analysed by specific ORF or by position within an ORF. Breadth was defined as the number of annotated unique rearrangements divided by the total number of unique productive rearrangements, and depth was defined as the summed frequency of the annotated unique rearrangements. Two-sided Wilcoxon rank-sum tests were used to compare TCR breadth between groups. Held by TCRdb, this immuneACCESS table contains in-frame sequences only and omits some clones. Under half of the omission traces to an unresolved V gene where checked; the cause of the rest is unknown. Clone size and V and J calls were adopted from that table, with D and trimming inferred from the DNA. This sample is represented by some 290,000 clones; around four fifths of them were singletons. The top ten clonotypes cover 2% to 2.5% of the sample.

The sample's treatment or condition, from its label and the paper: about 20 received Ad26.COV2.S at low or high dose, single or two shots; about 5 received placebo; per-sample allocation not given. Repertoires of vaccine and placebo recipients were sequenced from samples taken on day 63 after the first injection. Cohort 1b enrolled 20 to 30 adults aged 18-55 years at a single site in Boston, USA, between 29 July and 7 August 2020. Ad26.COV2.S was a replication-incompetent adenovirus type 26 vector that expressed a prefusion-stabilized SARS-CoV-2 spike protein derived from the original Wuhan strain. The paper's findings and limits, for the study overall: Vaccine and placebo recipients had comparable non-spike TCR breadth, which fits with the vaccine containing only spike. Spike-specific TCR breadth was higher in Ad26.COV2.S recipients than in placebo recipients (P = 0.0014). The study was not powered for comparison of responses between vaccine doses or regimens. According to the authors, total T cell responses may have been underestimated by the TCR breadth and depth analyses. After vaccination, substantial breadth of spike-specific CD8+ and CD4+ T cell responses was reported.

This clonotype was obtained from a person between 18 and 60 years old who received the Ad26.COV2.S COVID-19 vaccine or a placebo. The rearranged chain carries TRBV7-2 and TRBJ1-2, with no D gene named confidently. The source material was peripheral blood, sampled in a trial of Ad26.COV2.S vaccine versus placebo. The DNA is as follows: TGTGCCAGCAGCCCCAGTCCGGGCGTAACTTATGGCTACACCTTC. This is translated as CASSPSPGVTYGYTF.